One sample yielded the 9 T cell receptor beta chains listed below, sequenced in a study of cytomegalovirus exposure and HLA in healthy donors (dated by TCRdb to the late 2010s). The library was made by the immunoSEQ multiplex PCR assay. For the multiplex PCR, a mixture combining 60 forward primers for TCR Vbeta segments and 13 reverse primers for TCR Jbeta segments was used. TCRdb stores this immuneACCESS table with in-frame sequences only. Part of the clones is absent; in the studies checked, under half of the shortfall reflects unresolved V genes, and no reason is known for the rest. Counted in this sample were approximately 79,000 clones; 60% to 85% of them appeared once. Less than 7% of the sample comes from the top ten. The specimen sequenced was PBMCs. These receptors all come from a male donor in good health and CMV-seropositive.

The chain combines TRBV19 with TRBJ2-2; D is uncertain. The CDR3 spans 14 residues. V shed 3 bases and J shed 6 bases, with 11 bases lying between them. The germline gives CDR1 LNHDA, CDR2 SQIVND (reference sequence). CDR3: CASSINYAAGELFF. CDR3 bases: TGTGCCAGTAGTATCAATTATGCGGCCGGGGAGCTGTTTTTT.

This clone was observed a single time. V and J are TRBV7-9 and TRBJ2-3; 9 bases match TRBD2. Trimming removed 1 base from V and 0 bases from J; junction bases left unmatched: 2. Per the germline V gene, CDR1 is SEHNR and CDR2 is FQNEAQ (reference sequence). The CDR3 length is 16 residues. CDR3 sequence reads: CASSLGLAGSTDTQYF. The CDR3, as DNA: TGTGCCAGCAGCTTAGGGCTAGCGGGGAGCACAGATACGCAGTATTTT.

V usage is TRBV28 and J usage is TRBJ2-6, with a tentative D call TRBD2 (5 bases). This CDR3 is 14 amino acids long. CDR1 and CDR2 from the germline V gene are MDHEN and SYDVKM. Trimming pared 8 bases from V and 0 bases from J, leaving 8 bases between. The CDR3 sequence: CASYGNSGANVLTF. The CDR3 DNA reads as TGTGCCAGCTACGGGAACTCTGGGGCCAACGTCCTGACTTTC.

This clone was seen a few times. This chain uses TRBV5-8 with TRBJ2-7, with a possible D match to TRBD1 (7 bases). V lost 2 bases to trimming and J lost 1 base, with 10 bases between them. Germline loops: CDR1 SGHTS, CDR2 YDEGEE. This CDR3 is built from 14 residues. The CDR3 reads CASSFGGQSYEQYF. The CDR3, as DNA: TGTGCCAGCAGCTTCGGGGGACAGTCCTACGAGCAGTACTTC.

The chain links TRBV28 to TRBJ1-2; the D gene is possibly TRBD1 (6 bases). Trimming left V 6 bases short and J 4 bases short, with 21 bases between. The CDR3 runs to 16 residues. CDR1 is MDHEN, CDR2 SYDVKM, per germline. The CDR3 protein is CASSSPPWTAFYGYTF. The CDR3 nucleotides are TGTGCCAGCAGCTCCCCTCCGTGGACAGCCTTCTATGGCTACACCTTC.

The V call is TRBV14, the J call TRBJ2-1; D might be TRBD2 (6 bases). CDR3 length equals 14 residues. Germline V gives CDR1 SGHDN, CDR2 FVKESK. V dropped 1 base and J dropped 7 bases, with 11 bases sitting between them. The DNA for the CDR3 is TGTGCCAGCAGCCAAGTGTATGGGGGGAATGAGCAGTTCTTC. Translation gives CASSQVYGGNEQFF.

This chain joins TRBV9 and TRBJ1-6, with TRBD1 matching 7 bases. V was clipped by 0 bases and J by 6 bases; unmatched bases: 3. Germline loops: CDR1 SGDLS, CDR2 YYNGEE. There are 15 residues in the CDR3. The CDR3 DNA sequence: TGTGCCAGCAGCGTAGATGGGACAGTTAATTCACCCCTCCACTTT. Translated, it gives CASSVDGTVNSPLHF. Filled out from reference TRBV9 and TRBJ1-6, the complete variable domain reads DSGVTQTPKHLITATGQRVTLRCSPRSGDLSVYWYQQSLDQGLQFLIQYYNGEERAKGNILERFSAQQFPDLHSELNLSSLELGDSALYFCASSVDGTVNSPLHFGNGTRLTVT.

This clone was detected only a few times. V gene TRBV2 combines with J gene TRBJ2-7; 10 bases agree with TRBD2. The CDR3 is 15 amino acids. Germline-derived CDR1 and CDR2 are SNHLY and FYNNEI. With 2 bases clipped from V and 0 bases from J, the junction kept 1 base outside the gene matches. The CDR3 DNA reads TGTGCCAGCAGTGAACTAGCGGGAGTCTCCTACGAGCAGTACTTC. This codes for CASSELAGVSYEQYF.

The rearrangement links TRBV5-1 to TRBJ2-7; the D gene is possibly TRBD1 (5 bases). Trimming cost V 4 bases and J 0 bases, with 5 bases left between them. The CDR3 has 12 amino acids. Germline CDR1 is SGHRS and CDR2 is YFSETQ. The CDR3 here is CASSTGSYEQYF. CDR3 bases: TGCGCCAGCAGCACAGGCTCCTACGAGCAGTACTTC. Combining the CDR3 with reference TRBV5-1 and TRBJ2-7 gives the whole variable domain KAGVTQTPRYLIKTRGQQVTLSCSPISGHRSVSWYQQTPGQGLQFLFEYFSETQRNKGNFPGRFSGRQFSNSRSEMNVSTLELGDSALYLCASSTGSYEQYFGPGTRLTVT.